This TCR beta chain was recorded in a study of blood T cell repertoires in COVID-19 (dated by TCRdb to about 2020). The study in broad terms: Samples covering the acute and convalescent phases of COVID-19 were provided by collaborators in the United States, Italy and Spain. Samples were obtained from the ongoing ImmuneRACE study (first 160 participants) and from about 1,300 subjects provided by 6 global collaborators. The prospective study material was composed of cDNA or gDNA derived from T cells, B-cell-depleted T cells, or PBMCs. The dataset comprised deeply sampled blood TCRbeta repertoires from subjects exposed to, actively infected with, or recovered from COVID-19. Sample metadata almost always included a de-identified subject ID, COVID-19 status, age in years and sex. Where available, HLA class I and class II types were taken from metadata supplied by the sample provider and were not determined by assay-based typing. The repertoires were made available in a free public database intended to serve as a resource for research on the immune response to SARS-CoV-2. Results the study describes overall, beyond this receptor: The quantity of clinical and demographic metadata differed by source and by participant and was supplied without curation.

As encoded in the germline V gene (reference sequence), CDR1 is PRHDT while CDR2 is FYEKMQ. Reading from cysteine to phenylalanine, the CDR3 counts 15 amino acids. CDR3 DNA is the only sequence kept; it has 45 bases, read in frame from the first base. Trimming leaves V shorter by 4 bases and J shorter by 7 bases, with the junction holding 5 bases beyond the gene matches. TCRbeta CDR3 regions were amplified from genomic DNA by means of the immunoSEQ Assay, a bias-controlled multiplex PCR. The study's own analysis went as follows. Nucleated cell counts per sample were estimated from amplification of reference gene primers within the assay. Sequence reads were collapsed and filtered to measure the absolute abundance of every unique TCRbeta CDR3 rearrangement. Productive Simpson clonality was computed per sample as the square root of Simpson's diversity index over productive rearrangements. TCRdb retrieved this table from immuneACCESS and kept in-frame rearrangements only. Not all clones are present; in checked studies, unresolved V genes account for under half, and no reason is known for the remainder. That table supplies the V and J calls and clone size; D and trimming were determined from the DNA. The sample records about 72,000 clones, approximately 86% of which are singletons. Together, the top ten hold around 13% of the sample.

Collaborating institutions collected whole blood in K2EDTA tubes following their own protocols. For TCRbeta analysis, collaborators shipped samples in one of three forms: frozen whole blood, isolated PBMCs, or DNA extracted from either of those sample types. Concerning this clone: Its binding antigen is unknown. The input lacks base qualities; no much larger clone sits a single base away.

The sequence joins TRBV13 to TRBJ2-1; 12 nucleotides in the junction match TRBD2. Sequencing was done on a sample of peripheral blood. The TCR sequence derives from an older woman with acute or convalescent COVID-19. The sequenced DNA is TGTGCCAGCAGCTCCCTAGCGGGGGGGCCTAATGAGCAGTTCTTC. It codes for CASSSLAGGPNEQFF.